A selection of T cell receptor beta chains follows, all from one sample in a study of blood T cell repertoires in COVID-19. Method: immunoSEQ multiplex PCR; TCRdb's copy keeps in-frame clones and lacks some. The sample holds approximately 30,000 clones, roughly 86% seen once. Sequencing was carried out using peripheral blood. The receptor set was obtained from a human donor in a cohort sampled during active COVID-19. Each CDR3 is given with its conserved first and last residue. The D gene is left open where the match is weak. Only part of the rows carry a size: once, few, many, or a class if the clone is expanded.

>.|TRBV7-9|TRBJ1-6|.
TGTGCCAGCAGCTTAGATCAGGTGGTTAATTCACCCCTCCACTTT
CASSLDQVVNSPLHF
>.|TRBV24-1|TRBJ1-2|.
TGTGCCACCAGTGATTCAGGCTATGGCTACACCTTC
CATSDSGYGYTF
>TRBD1|TRBV7-9|TRBJ2-2|.
TGTGCCAGCAGCTACGGGACAGGGGGAACCGGGGAGCTGTTTTTT
CASSYGTGGTGELFF
>.|TRBV7-2|TRBJ2-7|.
TGTGCCAGCAGCTTACGGTTTGAGCAGTACTTC
CASSLRFEQYF
>.|TRBV6-6|TRBJ2-2|.
TGTGCCAGCAGTCCCCTAACCTCGGGCACCGGGGAGCTGTTTTTT
CASSPLTSGTGELFF
>.|TRBV29-1|TRBJ1-5|.
TGCAGCGTTGCCCCACAGGGAGGGAATCAGCCCCAGCATTTT
CSVAPQGGNQPQHF
>.|TRBV11-2|TRBJ1-3|.
TGTGCCAGCGGGTCGTGGGCAGTGAACACCCGCTCTGGAAACACCATATATTTT
CASGSWAVNTRSGNTIYF
>TRBD2|TRBV6-2/TRBV6-3|TRBJ2-1|.
TGTGCCAGCAGTCCGAGATTCCTAGCGGGGGTCGGCTCCTACAATGAGCAGTTCTTC
CASSPRFLAGVGSYNEQFF
>TRBD1|TRBV9|TRBJ2-7|once
TGTGCCAGCAGCGTAGCTGGACAGGCCTACGAGCAGTACTTC
CASSVAGQAYEQYF
>TRBD1|TRBV7-3|TRBJ1-1|.
TGTGCCAGCAGCCAAACAGGGGGTGGGACTGAAGCTTTCTTT
CASSQTGGGTEAFF
>.|TRBV3-1/TRBV3-2|TRBJ2-5|.
TGTGCCAGCAGCCAAGAACAGGAGAATACCCCAGAGACCCAGTACTTC
CASSQEQENTPETQYF
>.|TRBV4-2|TRBJ2-5|.
TGTGCCAGCAGCCAGGCATCGGCGGGGAACCAAGAGACCCAGTACTTC
CASSQASAGNQETQYF
>TRBD1|TRBV3-1/TRBV3-2|TRBJ1-1|.
TGTGCCAGCAGCCAAGGGTACAGGGGGCAAACTGAAGCTTTCTTT
CASSQGYRGQTEAFF
>TRBD1|TRBV6-2/TRBV6-3|TRBJ2-2|.
TGTGCCAGCAGTTACCCGACAGGGTCCACCGGGGAGCTGTTTTTT
CASSYPTGSTGELFF
>TRBD2|TRBV7-2|TRBJ2-7|.
TGTGCCAGCAGCTCCCTAGCGGGGGGGCCTTCTGGCGAGCAGTACTTC
CASSSLAGGPSGEQYF
>.|TRBV4-1|TRBJ1-2|.
TGCGCCAGCAGCCTCCAAAGCGGAGACGGGCTCTATGGCTACACCTTC
CASSLQSGDGLYGYTF
>TRBD1|TRBV7-2|TRBJ2-7|.
TGTGCCAGCAGTAGTGGACAGGTACCCTACGAGCAGTACTTC
CASSSGQVPYEQYF
>.|TRBV18|TRBJ2-1|.
TGTGCCAGCTCACCACCTTCTCGGAGCTACAATGAGCAGTTCTTC
CASSPPSRSYNEQFF
>.|TRBV12-3/TRBV12-4|TRBJ2-1|.
TGTGCCAGCAGTTTAAATCTAGTTGAGCAGTTCTTC
CASSLNLVEQFF
>TRBD1|TRBV19|TRBJ1-6|.
TGTGCCAGTAGTATCCTCCAGGGACAGGGTGGTTCACCCCTCCACTTT
CASSILQGQGGSPLHF
>TRBD1|TRBV18|TRBJ2-5|once
TGTGCCAGCTCAGGGATGACAGGGACGGAGACCCAGTACTTC
CASSGMTGTETQYF
>.|TRBV18|TRBJ1-5|.
TGTGCCAGCTCACCAGGGATAGGGAGTACGGATCAGCCCCAGCATTTT
CASSPGIGSTDQPQHF
>.|TRBV7-3|TRBJ2-1|once
TGTGCCAGCAGCTCAAACCGACAGAACAATGAGCAGTTCTTC
CASSSNRQNNEQFF
>TRBD1|TRBV9|TRBJ1-4|.
TGTGCCAGCAGCGCGACAGGGGGCTATGAAAAACTGTTTTTT
CASSATGGYEKLFF
>.|TRBV5-6|TRBJ2-2|once
TGTGCCAGCAGCTTGGTCGGGGGTGCCGGGGAGCTGTTTTTT
CASSLVGGAGELFF
>TRBD1|TRBV9|TRBJ2-7|.
TGTGCCAGCAGCGTAGACGGGGACAGGGGTTACGAGCAGTACTTC
CASSVDGDRGYEQYF
>.|TRBV28|TRBJ1-3|few
TGTGCCAGCACTCTACAGGGATTGAGTCACACCATATATTTT
CASTLQGLSHTIYF